The subject of this entry is one T cell receptor beta chain. The data are from a study of blood T cell repertoires in COVID-19. Study information: The analysed material was cDNA or gDNA that came from T cells, B-cell-depleted T cells, or PBMCs.

The table came from immunoSEQ multiplex PCR; TCRdb's copy has only in-frame clones and leaves some out. The table records some 200,000 clones, roughly four fifths of them present only once. This receptor was obtained from a man aged 35-49 years who had recovered from COVID-19. Sequencing was carried out using PBMCs or T cells enriched from blood (not recorded which).

CDR3 nucleotides: TGTGCCAGCAGCTTAAATCCAGATTCATACAAAAACATTCAGTACTTC. It translates to CASSLNPDSYKNIQYF. The gene calls are TRBV7-2 and TRBJ2-4, with D unresolved. Between the trimmed V and J ends, which lost 2 bases and 3 bases, there was a span of 14 bases. The CDR3 covers 16 residues. Germline lookup yields CDR1 SGHTA and CDR2 FQGNSA.